This passage covers 26 T cell receptor beta chains from one sample sequenced in a study of Ad26.COV2.S vaccination and SARS-CoV-2 variants. Clones were sequenced by immunoSEQ multiplex PCR, and TCRdb holds only the in-frame ones, with some missing. Found here are more than 300,000 clones, about 86% of them singletons; the top ten hold about 10%. Described treatment: 19 received Ad26.COV2.S at low or high dose, single or two shots; about 5 received placebo; per-sample allocation not given. Sampling was performed 63 days after the first vaccine or placebo injection. The starting material was peripheral blood, obtained in a trial of Ad26.COV2.S vaccine versus placebo. Receptors were obtained from a person aged 18-65 years who received the Ad26.COV2.S COVID-19 vaccine or a placebo.

This chain connects TRBV3-1 (or the pseudogene TRBV3-2) to TRBJ2-2, with TRBD1 matching over 9 bases. CDR1 LGHDT and CDR2 YNNKEL come from the germline V gene (reference sequence). This CDR3 has 15 amino acids. V gave up 1 base and J gave up 7 bases; unmatched junction bases: 4. CDR3 DNA sequence: TGTGCCAGCAGCCAAGGGACAGGGGTTAACGGGGAGCTGTTTTTT. It specifies CASSQGTGVNGELFF.

J is TRBJ1-2 and V is TRBV11-2, with 9 bases fitting TRBD1. CDR1 is SGHAT, CDR2 FQNNGV, per germline. The ends lost 1 base at V and 6 bases at J; junction bases unmatched: 6. CDR3 size: 15 residues. The CDR3, as DNA: TGTGCCAGCAGCTTAGTCCGGGACAGGGTCAATGGCTACACCTTC. Translation gives CASSLVRDRVNGYTF.

J is TRBJ2-6 and V is TRBV6-6; no definite D call. This CDR3 has 15 amino acids. From germline, CDR1 is MNHNY and CDR2 SVGAGI (reference sequence). V dropped 6 bases and J dropped 4 bases, with 13 bases sitting between them. The CDR3 loop reads CASSAQETGANVLTF. CDR3 in DNA: TGTGCCAGCAGCGCCCAGGAAACCGGGGCCAACGTCCTGACTTTC.

The chain uses TRBV2 and TRBJ2-2, with TRBD1 matching 8 bases. J lost 3 bases, V lost 6 bases, and 6 bases had no gene match. The CDR3 sequence is 15 residues long. The germline gives CDR1 SNHLY, CDR2 FYNNEI. The CDR3 nucleotides are TGTGCCAGCAGCCGACAGGGGCCCTACACCGGGGAGCTGTTTTTT. Amino acids: CASSRQGPYTGELFF.

The rearrangement links TRBV3-1 (or the pseudogene TRBV3-2) to TRBJ2-7; D not certain. V was shortened by 1 base and J by 7 bases, with 8 bases between the two germline ends. Germline loops: CDR1 LGHDT, CDR2 YNNKEL (reference sequence). The CDR3 has 12 amino acids. In DNA, the CDR3 is TGTGCCAGCAGCCAAGGACCAAGGGAGCAGTACTTC. It yields the protein CASSQGPREQYF.

The chain carries TRBV30 and TRBJ2-7; the match to TRBD1 covers 7 bases. Germline V CDR1 and CDR2: GTSNPN, SVGIG (reference sequence). The V and J ends lost 8 bases and 2 bases, in that order; junction bases with no gene match: 6. The CDR3 loop spans 12 amino acids. In DNA, the CDR3 is TGTGCCCTACAGGGGTTTGCCTACGAGCAGTACTTC. It codes for CALQGFAYEQYF.

The chain uses TRBV4-3 and TRBJ2-2; a weak D match, TRBD2 (5 bases). Germline values: CDR1 LGHNA, CDR2 YSLEER. V was cut by 4 bases and J by 6 bases, with 24 bases left in between. The CDR3 sequence is 18 residues long. CDR3 nucleotide sequence: TGCGCCAGCAGCCCAACCGCGAGAGGAACAGTGGGAGCCGGGGAGCTGTTTTTT. It codes for CASSPTARGTVGAGELFF.

The rearrangement links TRBV9 to TRBJ2-1, with 14 bases matching TRBD2. Germline V gives CDR1 SGDLS, CDR2 YYNGEE. The CDR3 has 16 residues. V dropped 3 bases and J dropped 8; count of bases not matched to a gene: 7. The CDR3 reads CASSALTSGGEDEQFF. As DNA, the CDR3 is TGTGCCAGCAGCGCCCTGACTAGCGGGGGGGAGGATGAGCAGTTCTTC.

V is TRBV10-3 and J is TRBJ2-1; 11 nucleotides match TRBD2. Per the germline V gene, CDR1 is ENHRY and CDR2 is SYGVKD. This CDR3 spans 15 amino acids. V trimming: 2 bases; J trimming: 5 bases; junction bases outside the gene matches: 2. The CDR3: CAISERTSGHNEQFF. The CDR3 DNA reads TGTGCCATCAGTGAGCGGACTAGCGGGCACAATGAGCAGTTCTTC.

This clone has a count of ten or more. The chain has TRBV5-1 and TRBJ1-5; D gene uncertain. The CDR3 is 12 residues long. Per the germline V gene, CDR1 is SGHRS and CDR2 is YFSETQ. V shed 6 bases and J shed 3 bases, with 7 bases lying between them. CDR3 protein: CASKPDNQPQHF. CDR3 DNA: TGCGCCAGCAAACCGGACAATCAGCCCCAGCATTTT. The variable domain in full, completed from reference TRBV5-1 and TRBJ1-5, reads KAGVTQTPRYLIKTRGQQVTLSCSPISGHRSVSWYQQTPGQGLQFLFEYFSETQRNKGNFPGRFSGRQFSNSRSEMNVSTLELGDSALYLCASKPDNQPQHFGDGTRLSIL.

The chain uses TRBV7-2 and TRBJ2-7, with D possibly being TRBD2 (6 bases). The CDR3 spans 15 residues. Germline CDR1 SGHTA, CDR2 FQGNSA. Trimming removed 5 bases at V and 7 bases at J, with 21 bases between. Written as DNA, the CDR3 is TGTGCCAGCAGCGCGGAGGGCCGTAGTTTAGGGGAGCAGTACTTC. This codes for CASSAEGRSLGEQYF.

Only a few counts were recorded for this clone. This chain joins TRBV6-6 and TRBJ2-7; the D gene is possibly TRBD2 (6 bases). Looked up from germline, CDR1 is MNHNY and CDR2 is SVGAGI (reference sequence). Trimming left V 1 base short and J 2 bases short, with 9 bases between. CDR3 length: 14 residues. CDR3 nucleotides: TGTGCCAGCAGTTACTTCGGGGGAACCTACGAGCAGTACTTC. Its protein is CASSYFGGTYEQYF.

The chain links TRBV7-9 to TRBJ1-4; TRBD1 might be the D (6 bases). Per germline, CDR1 SEHNR and CDR2 FQNEAQ (reference sequence). The CDR3 totals 15 residues. Trimming shortened V by 5 bases and J by 5 bases, and 15 bases separated the two germline ends. CDR3 loop: CASSRGGRLNEKLFF. CDR3 in DNA: TGTGCCAGCAGCCGCGGGGGCAGGTTAAATGAAAAACTGTTTTTT.

The rearrangement links TRBV11-2 to TRBJ1-2; 7 nucleotides line up with TRBD1. The CDR3 contains 14 residues. The V segment lost 5 bases and the J segment 2 bases; nucleotides outside the gene matches: 5. Germline V gives CDR1 SGHAT, CDR2 FQNNGV. Here the CDR3 DNA reads TGTGCCAGCAGCCCAGACAGGGCCAACTATGGCTACACCTTC. It is translated as CASSPDRANYGYTF.

The chain employs TRBV28 and TRBJ2-5; TRBD1 matches at 7 bases. V shed 5 bases and J 4 bases; nucleotides not matched to a gene: 7. CDR3 length: 14 amino acids. Germline V CDR1 and CDR2: MDHEN, SYDVKM. The CDR3 coding sequence is TGTGCCAGCAGTAACAGACAGGGCGGAGAGACCCAGTACTTC. This encodes CASSNRQGGETQYF. Together with reference TRBV28 and TRBJ2-5, the CDR3 gives the full variable domain: DVKVTQSSRYLVKRTGEKVFLECVQDMDHENMFWYRQDPGLGLRLIYFSYDVKMKEKGDIPEGYSVSREKKERFSLILESASTNQTSMYLCASSNRQGGETQYFGPGTRLLVL.

The chain links TRBV4-2 to TRBJ2-7; 8 positions match TRBD2. Germline V lookup: CDR1 LGHNA, CDR2 YNFKEQ. Trimming cost V 0 bases and J 3 bases; bases outside gene matches: 7. The CDR3 consists of 16 residues. The CDR3 loop is CASSQDNPGGDYEQYF. CDR3 in DNA: TGTGCCAGCAGCCAAGATAACCCGGGGGGGGACTACGAGCAGTACTTC.

The gene calls are TRBV4-2 and TRBJ1-6; D might be TRBD1 (5 bases). V dropped 0 bases and J dropped 10 bases, with 10 bases sitting between them. The CDR3 loop spans 14 amino acids. Germline lookup yields CDR1 LGHNA and CDR2 YNFKEQ. CDR3 nucleotide sequence: TGTGCCAGCAGCCAAGAGGAAAGGGACTCACCCCTCCACTTT. Translated, it gives CASSQEERDSPLHF.

The chain recombines TRBV6-6 with TRBJ1-2; a possible D gene is TRBD1 (5 bases). The length of the CDR3 is 14 residues. V gave up 8 bases and J gave up 8 bases, with 21 bases separating them. Germline V lookup: CDR1 MNHNY, CDR2 SVGAGI (reference sequence). The CDR3 DNA follows: TGTGCCAGCGGGGGGGGGAACTCCCGCTTGGGCTACACCTTC. Encoded protein: CASGGGNSRLGYTF.

This chain connects TRBV7-2 to TRBJ2-4, with a weak D call TRBD2 (5 bases). Per germline, CDR1 SGHTA and CDR2 FQGNSA. V was clipped by 1 base and J by 0 bases, with 10 bases between them. The CDR3 has 16 residues. The CDR3 DNA is TGTGCCAGCAGCTTAGATGCGGGTCTAGCCAAAAACATTCAGTACTTC. As protein: CASSLDAGLAKNIQYF.

The chain joins TRBV27 to TRBJ1-4; TRBD1 is a possible D gene (6 bases). Looked up from germline, CDR1 is MNHEY and CDR2 is SMNVEV (reference sequence). The V and J ends lost 6 bases and 6 bases respectively, with 17 bases between them. The length of the CDR3 is 15 residues. The CDR3 is CASRSRGAGDEKLFF. DNA of the CDR3: TGTGCCAGCAGGTCGAGGGGGGCAGGGGATGAAAAACTGTTTTTT.

This CDR3 reads CASSSGQGDYVSGANVLTF. CDR3 DNA: TGTGCCAGCAGCTCGGGACAGGGGGACTACGTTTCTGGGGCCAACGTCCTGACTTTC. The chain has TRBV5-4 and TRBJ2-6, with 11 bases that match TRBD1. This CDR3 is built from 19 residues. V dropped 3 bases and J dropped 1; count of bases not matched to a gene: 9. Looked up from germline, CDR1 is SGHNT and CDR2 is YYREEE (reference sequence).

The CDR3 DNA sequence: TGTGCCAGCAGTTCGCCCGGGACAGGGGACAATGAGCAGTTCTTC. It is translated as CASSSPGTGDNEQFF. This sequence joins TRBV28 and TRBJ2-1; the match to TRBD1 covers 10 bases. Germline V gene sequence: CDR1 MDHEN, CDR2 SYDVKM. Trimming removed 4 bases from V and 5 bases from J; junction bases left unmatched: 5. The CDR3 loop spans 15 amino acids.

The chain employs TRBV10-3 and TRBJ2-7, with 12 bases fitting TRBD2. V trimming: 6 bases; J trimming: 6 bases; junction bases outside the gene matches: 9. CDR3 size: 15 residues. Per the germline V gene, CDR1 is ENHRY and CDR2 is SYGVKD. CDR3 amino acids: CAIRAGLAGNGEQYF. DNA for the CDR3: TGTGCCATCAGAGCCGGACTAGCGGGAAATGGCGAGCAGTACTTC.

The chain employs TRBV7-6 and TRBJ2-1, with 10 bases that match TRBD2. There are 18 residues in the CDR3. Trimming at V came to 0 bases and at J to 1 base, leaving 6 bases not matched to a gene. Germline V gene sequence: CDR1 SGHVS, CDR2 FNYEAQ. CDR3 amino acids: CASSLALAGERSYNEQFF. For the CDR3, the DNA is TGTGCCAGCAGCTTAGCCCTAGCGGGAGAAAGGTCCTACAATGAGCAGTTCTTC.

V usage is TRBV6-2 or TRBV6-3 and J usage is TRBJ2-6; 7 nucleotides match TRBD1. V was pared by 5 bases and J by 0 bases, with 7 bases of the junction left unmatched. The CDR3 runs 17 residues. Germline CDR1 MNHEY, CDR2 SVGEGT. The CDR3: CASSQVGGSSGANVLTF. The CDR3 region has the DNA TGTGCCAGCAGTCAAGTAGGGGGCAGCTCTGGGGCCAACGTCCTGACTTTC.

The chain links TRBV6-5 to TRBJ1-3; D uncertain. The V end lost 4 bases, the J end lost 0 bases, and 10 bases lay between the germline ends. CDR3 length equals 15 residues. Germline V gene data show CDR1 as MNHEY and CDR2 as SVGAGI. The CDR3 nucleotides read TGTGCCAGCAGTTCCCTACTTAGCTCTGGAAACACCATATATTTT. Residues: CASSSLLSSGNTIYF.